Listed here are 28 T cell receptor beta chains from one sample, sequenced in a study of blood T cell repertoires in COVID-19. Profiled with immunoSEQ multiplex PCR; TCRdb holds only in-frame clones, not every one. The sample includes some 370,000 clones, more than 80% of them seen just once. The sample taken for sequencing was peripheral blood. The receptor source for this set is a man aged 35 to 55 with acute or convalescent COVID-19.

This clone has at least ten counts. CDR3 nucleotide sequence: TGCAGCGTTGGGGTCGGGGGGACAGATACGCAGTATTTT. Encoded protein: CSVGVGGTDTQYF. V usage is TRBV29-1 and J usage is TRBJ2-3; 7 bases align to TRBD2. The germline V gene has CDR1 SQVTM and CDR2 ANQGSEA. CDR3 length: 13 residues. V lost 4 bases and J lost 3; bases outside the gene matches: 4.

The chain joins TRBV11-2 to TRBJ2-7, with 7 bases identical to TRBD1. The CDR3 runs to 13 residues. After removal of 6 bases from V and 2 bases from J, the junction contained 4 bases not matched to a gene. CDR1 is SGHAT, CDR2 FQNNGV, per germline. The DNA for the CDR3 is TGTGCCAGCAGTTGGGACAGAGCCTACGAGCAGTACTTC. It is translated as CASSWDRAYEQYF. The full variable domain, completed using reference TRBV11-2 and TRBJ2-7, is EAGVAQSPRYKIIEKRQSVAFWCNPISGHATLYWYQQILGQGPKLLIQFQNNGVVDDSQLPKDRFSAERLKGVDSTLKIQPAKLEDSAVYLCASSWDRAYEQYFGPGTRLTVT.

V gene TRBV9 combines with J gene TRBJ2-2; tentatively, D is TRBD1 (6 bases). The CDR3 runs 16 residues. Germline CDR1 and CDR2: SGDLS and YYNGEE. With 3 bases removed from V and 5 bases from J, the gap between germline ends came to 17 bases. CDR3 coding DNA: TGTGCCAGCAGCGGATTCCGGGACATAAGAACCGGGGAGCTGTTTTTT. Protein product: CASSGFRDIRTGELFF.

V and J are TRBV2 and TRBJ1-1, with D unclear. Trimming shortened V by 5 bases and J by 1 base, and 8 bases separated the two germline ends. CDR1 SNHLY and CDR2 FYNNEI come from the germline V gene. The length of the CDR3 is 13 residues. The CDR3 DNA reads TGTGCCAGCAGTCCAGACTGGAACACTGAAGCTTTCTTT. The encoded protein is CASSPDWNTEAFF.

This chain connects TRBV7-6 to TRBJ2-7, with D possibly TRBD1 on 5 matching bases. This CDR3 has 16 amino acids. Trimming took off 1 base at V and 1 base at J, with 14 bases between the two ends. Germline V gene lookup returns CDR1 SGHVS and CDR2 FNYEAQ. In DNA form, the CDR3 reads TGTGCCAGCAGCTTAGGTGGGATACAGGCGTCCTACGAGCAGTACTTC. Translated, it gives CASSLGGIQASYEQYF.

The J gene is TRBJ1-4, the V gene TRBV5-5; TRBD1 matches at 12 bases. Germline V gene data show CDR1 as SGHKS and CDR2 as YYEKEE (reference sequence). The CDR3 runs 18 residues. V dropped 6 bases and J dropped 4; count of bases not matched to a gene: 13. CDR3: CASKTLPGQGAGNEKLFF. The CDR3 bases are TGTGCCAGCAAAACTCTGCCGGGACAGGGGGCCGGTAATGAAAAACTGTTTTTT.

This clone was detected only once. The chain combines TRBV11-2 with TRBJ1-5; perhaps TRBD1 as D (5 bases). Looked up from germline, CDR1 is SGHAT and CDR2 is FQNNGV. With 1 base removed from V and 2 bases from J, the gap between germline ends came to 9 bases. This CDR3 spans 15 amino acids. In nucleotides, the CDR3 is TGTGCCAGCAGCTTAGGAGTAGGGGGCAATCAGCCCCAGCATTTT. This translates into CASSLGVGGNQPQHF.

The rearrangement links TRBV5-4 to TRBJ2-7, with 11 bases aligning to TRBD1. The CDR3 is 13 amino acids. V lost 7 bases to trimming and J lost 4 bases; unmatched junction nucleotides: 4. Looked up from germline, CDR1 is SGHNT and CDR2 is YYREEE (reference sequence). CDR3 sequence reads: CASGRDRGYEQYF. DNA of the CDR3: TGTGCCAGCGGACGGGACAGGGGGTACGAGCAGTACTTC. Full variable domain (rest looked up from reference TRBV5-4 and TRBJ2-7): ETGVTQSPTHLIKTRGQQVTLRCSSQSGHNTVSWYQQALGQGPQFIFQYYREEENGRGNFPPRFSGLQFPNYSSELNVNALELDDSALYLCASGRDRGYEQYFGPGTRLTVT.

The rearrangement uses TRBV28 and TRBJ1-2; D gene unclear. CDR1 is MDHEN and CDR2 is SYDVKM in the germline V gene. CDR3 size: 14 residues. The V end was cut by 6 bases, the J end by 6 bases, with 17 bases between. The CDR3 DNA reads TGTGCCAGCAGCCTTAGTAGGGCGGGGAATGGCTACACCTTC. Translation: CASSLSRAGNGYTF.

V and J are TRBV28 and TRBJ2-3, with 7 bases lining up with TRBD1. CDR1 and CDR2 from the germline V gene are MDHEN and SYDVKM. The CDR3 length is 16 residues. Trimming removed 5 bases from V and 5 bases from J; junction bases left unmatched: 13. The CDR3 loop reads CASSLPTGIRGDTQYF. The CDR3 bases are TGTGCCAGCAGTCTACCGACAGGGATACGGGGAGATACGCAGTATTTT. Supplemented by reference TRBV28 and TRBJ2-3, the full variable domain reads DVKVTQSSRYLVKRTGEKVFLECVQDMDHENMFWYRQDPGLGLRLIYFSYDVKMKEKGDIPEGYSVSREKKERFSLILESASTNQTSMYLCASSLPTGIRGDTQYFGPGTRLTVL.

The chain joins TRBV20-1 to TRBJ1-5; no firm D call. V lost 3 bases and J lost 0, with 15 bases in between. The CDR3 runs 16 residues. Germline CDR1 DFQATT, CDR2 SNEGSKA (reference sequence). The CDR3 is CSASPETDYSNQPQHF. CDR3 in DNA: TGCAGTGCTAGTCCAGAAACAGACTATAGCAATCAGCCCCAGCATTTT.

V and J are TRBV19 and TRBJ2-2; the D is unclear. The CDR3 runs 12 residues. Germline lookup yields CDR1 LNHDA and CDR2 SQIVND (reference sequence). V lost 1 base and J 7 bases, leaving 4 bases between the germline ends. CDR3 region: CASSIVRGELFF. The CDR3 region has the DNA TGTGCCAGTAGTATAGTCCGCGGGGAGCTGTTTTTT.

The CDR3 here is CASTSWGFVNEQFF. Written as DNA, the CDR3 is TGTGCCAGTACCTCCTGGGGCTTTGTCAATGAGCAGTTCTTC. The rearrangement uses TRBV19 and TRBJ2-1, with D possibly TRBD1 on 5 matching bases. CDR3 length: 14 residues. Germline V gene data show CDR1 as LNHDA and CDR2 as SQIVND (reference sequence). Trimming took 7 bases from V and 6 from J, leaving 16 bases between them.

V gene TRBV10-1 combines with J gene TRBJ2-1, with 9 bases lining up with TRBD2. This CDR3 comprises 15 residues. V dropped 3 bases and J dropped 9; count of bases not matched to a gene: 9. CDR1 and CDR2 from the germline V gene are WNHNN and SYGVQD (reference sequence). The CDR3 nucleotides are TGCGCCAGCAGTGATATTGGCGGGAGGGCCTCTGAGCAGTTCTTC. Translating it yields CASSDIGGRASEQFF.

This clone was observed once. The V gene is TRBV27, the J gene TRBJ2-7, with 11 bases fitting TRBD2. The V gene's germline CDR1 is MNHEY and CDR2 SMNVEV (reference sequence). Trimming removed 4 bases from V and 3 bases from J; junction bases left unmatched: 14. The CDR3 covers 18 residues. This CDR3 reads CASSSWGGTSGRIYEQYF. The CDR3 coding sequence is TGTGCCAGCAGTTCTTGGGGTGGGACTAGCGGTCGGATCTACGAGCAGTACTTC.

This chain links TRBV7-2 with TRBJ1-5; D remains ambiguous. Germline CDR1 SGHTA, CDR2 FQGNSA. Trimming left V 8 bases short and J 3 bases short, with 14 bases between. The CDR3 extends over 14 amino acids. Here the CDR3 DNA reads TGTGCCAGCGCCCAGGTCGATTTCAATCAGCCCCAGCATTTT. Translating it yields CASAQVDFNQPQHF.

The CDR3 DNA is TGTGCCAGCAGCCTCCGGGACAGGGAGAACACTGAAGCTTTCTTT. Protein product: CASSLRDRENTEAFF. The V and J genes are TRBV5-4 and TRBJ1-1, with TRBD1 matching over 9 bases. V dropped 4 bases and J dropped 1; count of bases not matched to a gene: 5. This CDR3 spans 15 amino acids. Germline values: CDR1 SGHNT, CDR2 YYREEE (reference sequence).

This rearrangement joins TRBV9 to TRBJ1-5; D gene unclear. The V gene's germline CDR1 is SGDLS and CDR2 YYNGEE. This CDR3 contains 13 residues. V lost 4 bases, J lost 1 base, and 6 bases lay in between. The CDR3 loop reads CASSYMSNQPQHF. CDR3 DNA: TGTGCCAGCAGCTACATGAGCAATCAGCCCCAGCATTTT.

The CDR3 DNA reads as TGTGCCAGCAGCCTTCGATTGAGTCAGGGGGGTTATGGCTACACCTTC. Its translation is CASSLRLSQGGYGYTF. The genes are TRBV27 and TRBJ1-2, with 7 bases identical to TRBD1. The CDR3 sequence is 16 residues long. V shed 6 bases, J shed 5 bases, and the junction held 15 bases outside the gene matches. The V gene's germline CDR1 is MNHEY and CDR2 SMNVEV (reference sequence).

This CDR3 is CASRAGTVSNQPQHF. For the CDR3, the DNA is TGTGCCAGCAGGGCCGGGACAGTTAGCAATCAGCCCCAGCATTTT. The chain has TRBV28 and TRBJ1-5, with TRBD1 matching over 7 bases. The CDR3 sequence is 15 residues long. J gave up 0 bases and V 6 bases, and 5 bases lay outside the gene matches. The germline CDR1 and CDR2 sequences are MDHEN and SYDVKM.

The chain uses TRBV19 and TRBJ2-7, with 7 bases aligning to TRBD2. The germline CDR1 and CDR2 sequences are LNHDA and SQIVND (reference sequence). The CDR3 sequence is 13 residues long. The V segment lost 5 bases and the J segment 3 bases; nucleotides outside the gene matches: 4. The CDR3: CASSVTSSYEQYF. CDR3 in DNA: TGTGCCAGTAGTGTGACTAGCAGCTACGAGCAGTACTTC.

The chain carries TRBV7-2 and TRBJ2-1, with 8 bases matching TRBD2. The CDR3 is 15 amino acids. Germline trimming cut 1 base from V and 4 bases from J; bases unmatched to any gene: 3. From germline, CDR1 is SGHTA and CDR2 FQGNSA. The CDR3 region has the DNA TGTGCCAGCAGCTTAGGGCTAGCGGGTTACAATGAGCAGTTCTTC. This translates into CASSLGLAGYNEQFF. Full variable domain (missing parts from reference TRBV7-2 and TRBJ2-1): GAGVSQSPSNKVTEKGKDVELRCDPISGHTALYWYRQSLGQGLEFLIYFQGNSAPDKSGLPSDRFSAERTGGSVSTLTIQRTQQEDSAVYLCASSLGLAGYNEQFFGPGTRLTVL.

The gene calls are TRBV10-3 and TRBJ2-3; D gene ambiguous. The V end lost 6 bases, the J end lost 0 bases, and 13 bases lay between the germline ends. The CDR3 is 15 amino acids. CDR1 and CDR2 from the germline V gene are ENHRY and SYGVKD. The CDR3 protein is CAISQNTASTDTQYF. The CDR3 DNA reads TGTGCCATCAGCCAAAACACCGCTAGCACAGATACGCAGTATTTT.

Written as DNA, the CDR3 is TGTGCCAGCAGCCGGAAGACTAGCGGGAGCTACGAGCAGTACTTC. It encodes CASSRKTSGSYEQYF. The V and J genes are TRBV5-4 and TRBJ2-7, with 12 bases aligning to TRBD2. CDR3 size: 15 residues. From germline, CDR1 is SGHNT and CDR2 YYREEE (reference sequence). With 4 bases clipped from V and 3 bases from J, the junction kept 5 bases outside the gene matches.

This sequence joins TRBV3-1 (or the pseudogene TRBV3-2) and TRBJ1-2; D may be TRBD1 (5 bases). Germline loops: CDR1 LGHDT, CDR2 YNNKEL (reference sequence). V lost 4 bases, J lost 2 bases, and 11 bases lay in between. CDR3 size: 14 residues. The CDR3 reads CASSPGALNYGYTF. CDR3 nucleotides: TGTGCCAGCAGCCCTGGGGCCCTGAACTATGGCTACACCTTC.

The chain uses TRBV11-3 and TRBJ2-3, with D maybe TRBD2 (5 bases). Germline CDR1 is SGHNT and CDR2 is YENEEA. The CDR3 loop spans 14 amino acids. V was clipped by 3 bases and J by 6 bases, with 13 bases between them. As DNA, the CDR3 is TGTGCCAGCAGCTTGCGAGGGAAGAGGGATACGCAGTATTTT. Amino acid sequence: CASSLRGKRDTQYF.

The V call is TRBV19, the J call TRBJ1-5; 9 bases are a match to TRBD1. With V trimmed by 6 bases and J by 0 bases, 0 bases remained unmatched. The germline V gene has CDR1 LNHDA and CDR2 SQIVND (reference sequence). This CDR3 has 14 residues. The CDR3 protein is CASRDRGSNQPQHF. CDR3 nucleotide sequence: TGTGCCAGTAGGGACAGGGGTAGCAATCAGCCCCAGCATTTT.

The rearrangement joins TRBV4-1 to TRBJ2-2, with TRBD1 as a possible D gene (5 bases). CDR1 and CDR2 (germline): MGHRA, YSYEKL. The V gene lost 1 base and the J gene lost 0 bases, with 12 bases spanning the gap. This CDR3 comprises 17 residues. The CDR3 sequence: CASSQVRWGANTGELFF. CDR3 sequence (DNA): TGCGCCAGCAGCCAAGTAAGGTGGGGCGCGAACACCGGGGAGCTGTTTTTT.